The 11 T cell receptor beta chains listed next were all sequenced from one sample in a study of blood T cell repertoires in COVID-19. Libraries were prepared by immunoSEQ multiplex PCR; TCRdb keeps only in-frame clonotypes and omits some of them. Of 450,000 or so clones in the sample, 70% to 90% were seen once. Source material: peripheral blood. These receptors were collected from a man younger than 35 with COVID-19, enrolled during active disease.

This rearrangement joins TRBV15 to TRBJ2-5; TRBD2 agrees at 7 bases. V lost 4 bases and J lost 4; bases outside the gene matches: 3. The CDR3 length is 13 residues. CDR1 and CDR2 (germline): LNHNV, YYDKDF (reference sequence). CDR3 nucleotides: TGTGCCACCAGCAATTGGGGGGGAGAGACCCAGTACTTC. This gives the protein CATSNWGGETQYF.

This clone has more than one count but fewer than ten. The genes are TRBV19 and TRBJ2-7; D possibly corresponds to TRBD1 (5 bases). CDR3 size: 14 residues. Trimming removed 6 bases from V and 5 bases from J, with 17 bases in between. Looked up from germline, CDR1 is LNHDA and CDR2 is SQIVND (reference sequence). CDR3 coding DNA: TGTGCCAGTAGCCCGTTCCAGGGTATTCACGAGCAGTACTTC. Its protein is CASSPFQGIHEQYF. Full variable domain (missing parts from reference TRBV19 and TRBJ2-7): DGGITQSPKYLFRKEGQNVTLSCEQNLNHDAMYWYRQDPGQGLRLIYYSQIVNDFQKGDIAEGYSVSREKKESFPLTVTSAQKNPTAFYLCASSPFQGIHEQYFGPGTRLTVT.

V is TRBV5-1 and J is TRBJ2-1, with 7 bases aligning to TRBD2. The trim removed 0 bases at V and 7 bases at J, leaving 10 bases unmatched. Germline-derived CDR1 and CDR2 are SGHRS and YFSETQ. This CDR3 comprises 16 residues. The chain's CDR3 is CASSLEIAPGGNEQFF. In nucleotides, the CDR3 is TGCGCCAGCAGCTTGGAAATAGCGCCGGGGGGTAATGAGCAGTTCTTC. Full variable domain (remainder filled in from reference TRBV5-1 and TRBJ2-1): KAGVTQTPRYLIKTRGQQVTLSCSPISGHRSVSWYQQTPGQGLQFLFEYFSETQRNKGNFPGRFSGRQFSNSRSEMNVSTLELGDSALYLCASSLEIAPGGNEQFFGPGTRLTVL.

J is TRBJ2-1 and V is TRBV5-8; no reliable D call. The germline CDR1 and CDR2 sequences are SGHTS and YDEGEE. V lost 0 bases and J 4 bases, leaving 17 bases between the germline ends. CDR3 length equals 17 residues. CDR3 DNA: TGTGCCAGCAGCTTGGGAGGCTGGTCATCCCTTTACAATGAGCAGTTCTTC. Residues: CASSLGGWSSLYNEQFF.

V usage is TRBV5-5 and J usage is TRBJ2-1; TRBD1 matches 7 bases. V dropped 3 bases and J dropped 5; count of bases not matched to a gene: 11. This CDR3 has 16 amino acids. Germline loops: CDR1 SGHKS, CDR2 YYEKEE (reference sequence). The CDR3: CASSWGQPAVHNEQFF. The CDR3 DNA reads TGTGCCAGCAGCTGGGGACAGCCAGCAGTACACAATGAGCAGTTCTTC.

The gene calls are TRBV21-1 and TRBJ1-1; TRBD1 was called by the table and not checked on the DNA. TRBV21-1 is a known pseudogene. The CDR3 loop spans 13 amino acids. This CDR3 reads CASSLWTDTEAFF. The CDR3 nucleotides are TGTGCCAGCAGCTTATGGACAGACACTGAAGCTTTCTTT.

The V and J genes are TRBV3-1 (or the pseudogene TRBV3-2) and TRBJ2-5, with 10 bases that match TRBD1. V lost 3 bases and J lost 6; bases outside the gene matches: 7. The CDR3 runs 15 residues. Germline CDR1 LGHDT, CDR2 YNNKEL (reference sequence). CDR3: CASSHVGTGVKTQYF. CDR3 sequence (DNA): TGTGCCAGCAGCCACGTCGGGACAGGGGTAAAGACCCAGTACTTC.

This clone was seen a single time. This rearrangement joins TRBV12-5 to TRBJ2-7; D perhaps matches TRBD2 (5 bases). The germline V gene encodes CDR1 LGHNT and CDR2 FRNRAP. CDR3 size: 14 residues. V was clipped by 6 bases and J by 0 bases, with 12 bases between them. The CDR3: CASGGWRSSYEQYF. The CDR3 DNA reads TGTGCTAGTGGGGGGTGGAGGTCCTCCTACGAGCAGTACTTC.

This chain uses TRBV12-3 or TRBV12-4 with TRBJ2-7, with D hard to call. Trimming cost V 2 bases and J 5 bases, with 4 bases left between them. The CDR3 sequence is 11 residues long. CDR3 loop: CASSLLDEQYF. The DNA of the CDR3 is TGTGCCAGCAGTTTACTCGACGAGCAGTACTTC.

This clone was seen a single time. The chain joins TRBV27 to TRBJ1-1; TRBD1 aligns across 9 bases. This CDR3 contains 15 residues. V shed 3 bases and J 7 bases; nucleotides not matched to a gene: 9. From germline, CDR1 is MNHEY and CDR2 SMNVEV (reference sequence). CDR3 in DNA: TGTGCCAGCAGTTTCCTCCCACAGGGGGCGGGTGAAGCTTTCTTT. Translated: CASSFLPQGAGEAFF.

For the CDR3, the DNA is TGTGCCTCTATGGGACTAGCGAGAGATACGCAGTATTTT. Residues: CASMGLARDTQYF. The chain uses TRBV7-9 and TRBJ2-3; 10 bases line up with TRBD2. V lost 11 bases, J lost 5 bases, and 7 bases stayed unmatched. Germline CDR1 is SEHNR and CDR2 is FQNEAQ (reference sequence). This CDR3 comprises 13 residues.